This TCR beta chain appears in the sequencing data of a study of OX40 agonist ivuxolimab in advanced cancers. Study-level background: Participants averaged approximately 65 years of age (range about 23 to 90) and were approximately 81% male. Partial responses occurred in three patients (one hepatocellular carcinoma, two cutaneous melanoma). Notes on the study in general: The 0.1-3.0 mg/kg partial responders had among the lowest clonal expansion.

From germline, CDR1 is MNHNS and CDR2 SASEGT. The CDR3 is 14 amino acids. V trimming: 7 bases; J trimming: 4 bases; junction bases outside the gene matches: 7. With respect to this clone: Its antigen remains unknown.

The protocol was immunoSEQ multiplex PCR, while the TCRdb copy is restricted to in-frame clones and leaves out a portion. The profile shows about 88,000 clones, 80% to 90% of them singletons. Sequences were derived from CD4+ or CD8+ T cells sorted from blood, sampled in a trial of the OX40 agonist ivuxolimab. This clonotype was sampled from an adult with an advanced solid tumor such as melanoma, head and neck, liver or kidney cancer. The rearrangement links TRBV6-1 to TRBJ2-7; TRBD1 aligns across 10 bases. This CDR3 reads CASTGTGVIYEQYF. The CDR3 nucleotides are TGTGCCAGCACCGGGACAGGGGTTATTTACGAGCAGTACTTC.